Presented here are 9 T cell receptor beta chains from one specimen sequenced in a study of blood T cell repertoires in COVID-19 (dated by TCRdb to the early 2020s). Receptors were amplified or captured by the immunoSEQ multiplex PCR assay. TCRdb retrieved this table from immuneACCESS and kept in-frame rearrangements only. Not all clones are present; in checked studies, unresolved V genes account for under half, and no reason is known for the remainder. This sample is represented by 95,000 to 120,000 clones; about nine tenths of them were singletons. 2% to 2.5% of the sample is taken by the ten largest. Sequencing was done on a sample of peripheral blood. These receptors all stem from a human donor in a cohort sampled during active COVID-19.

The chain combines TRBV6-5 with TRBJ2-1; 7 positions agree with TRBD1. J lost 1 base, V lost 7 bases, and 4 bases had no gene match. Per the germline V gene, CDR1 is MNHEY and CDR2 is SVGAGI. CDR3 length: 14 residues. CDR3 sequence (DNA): TGTGCCAGCAATAGACAGGGATCCTACAATGAGCAGTTCTTC. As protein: CASNRQGSYNEQFF.

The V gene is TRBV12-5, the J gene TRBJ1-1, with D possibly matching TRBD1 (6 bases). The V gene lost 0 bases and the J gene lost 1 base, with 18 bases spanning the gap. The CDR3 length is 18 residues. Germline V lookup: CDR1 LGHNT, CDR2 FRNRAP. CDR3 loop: CASGLVPPLQGRNTEAFF. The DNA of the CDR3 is TGTGCTAGTGGTTTGGTGCCCCCCCTGCAGGGGAGGAACACTGAAGCTTTCTTT.

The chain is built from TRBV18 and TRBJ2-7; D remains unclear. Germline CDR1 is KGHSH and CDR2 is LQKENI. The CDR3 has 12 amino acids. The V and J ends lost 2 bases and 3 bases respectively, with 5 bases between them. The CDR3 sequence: CASSPTSYEQYF. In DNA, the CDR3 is TGTGCCAGCTCACCAACCAGCTACGAGCAGTACTTC.

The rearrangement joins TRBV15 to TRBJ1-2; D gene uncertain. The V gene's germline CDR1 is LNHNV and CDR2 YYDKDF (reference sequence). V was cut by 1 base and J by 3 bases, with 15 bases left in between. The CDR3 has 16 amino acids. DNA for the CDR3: TGTGCCACCAGCAGAGGGGGTCACGAGGGAGACTATGGCTACACCTTC. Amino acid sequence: CATSRGGHEGDYGYTF.

The CDR3, as DNA: TGTGCCAGCACCTCTTCCGGGTCAGGAAACACCATATATTTT. Protein product: CASTSSGSGNTIYF. The rearrangement links TRBV6-5 to TRBJ1-3; unclear D gene. The germline CDR1 and CDR2 sequences are MNHEY and SVGAGI. V lost 7 bases and J lost 4, with 14 bases in between. The CDR3 runs 14 residues.

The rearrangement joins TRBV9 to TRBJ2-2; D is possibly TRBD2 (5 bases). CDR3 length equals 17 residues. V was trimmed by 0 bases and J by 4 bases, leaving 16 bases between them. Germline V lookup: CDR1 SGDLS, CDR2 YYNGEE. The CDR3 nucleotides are TGTGCCAGCAGCGTAGCTACGGACTCGGGCTTCACCGGGGAGCTGTTTTTT. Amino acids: CASSVATDSGFTGELFF.

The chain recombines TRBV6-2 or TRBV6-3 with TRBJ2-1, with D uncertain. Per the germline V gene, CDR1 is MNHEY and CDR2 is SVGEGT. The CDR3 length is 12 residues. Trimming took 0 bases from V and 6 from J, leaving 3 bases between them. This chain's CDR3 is CASSYSANEQFF. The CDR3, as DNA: TGTGCCAGCAGTTACTCGGCCAATGAGCAGTTCTTC.

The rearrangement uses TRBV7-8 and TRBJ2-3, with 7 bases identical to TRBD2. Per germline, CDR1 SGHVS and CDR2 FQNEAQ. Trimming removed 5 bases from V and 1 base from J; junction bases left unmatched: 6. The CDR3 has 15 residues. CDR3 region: CASSGGGRGTDTQYF. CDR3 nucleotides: TGTGCCAGCAGCGGAGGAGGGAGGGGCACAGATACGCAGTATTTT.

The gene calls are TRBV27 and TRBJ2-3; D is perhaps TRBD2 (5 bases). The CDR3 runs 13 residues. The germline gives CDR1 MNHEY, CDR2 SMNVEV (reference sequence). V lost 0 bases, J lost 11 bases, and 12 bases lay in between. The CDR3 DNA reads TGTGCCAGCAGTTTATCGCAACTAGGCTTGCAGTATTTT. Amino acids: CASSLSQLGLQYF.